What follows are 9 T cell receptor beta chains derived from one specimen sequenced in a study of blood T cells in healthy people across ages (dated by TCRdb to about 2015). The library was produced with 5' RACE. The run used an Illumina HiSeq 2500. A second PCR of about 6 to 11 cycles was run with a J-beta primer mix and a sample-barcoded 5' primer. TCRdb reran the public reads through fastp at Q25 and MiXCR, keeping productive beta chains. Rows with a matching CDR3 protein are joined into one entry that keeps the most common DNA and genes. Across this sample there are just over 800,000 distinct CDR3 sequences, with around 62% seen only once. The top ten constitute approximately 30% of the sample. The sequenced sample consisted of blood. The source is a man younger than 40 in good health.

The chain combines TRBV3-1 with TRBJ2-3, with 8 bases aligning to TRBD2. Per germline, CDR1 LGHDT and CDR2 YNNKEL (reference sequence). The CDR3 sequence is 16 residues long. The ends lost 5 bases at V and 5 bases at J; junction bases unmatched: 12. The DNA for the CDR3 is TGTGCCAGCAGCTCCCCGGGACTAGGAGGGGGAGATACGCAGTATTTT. The encoded protein is CASSSPGLGGGDTQYF.

This clonotype was detected a few times. The chain combines TRBV28 with TRBJ2-5; 9 nucleotides agree with TRBD1. The DNA end favors TRBJ2-7, so the J call may be wrong. Germline V gene lookup returns CDR1 MDHEN and CDR2 SYDVKM. The CDR3 runs 14 residues. CDR3 in amino acids: CASSPTGGPYEQYF. As DNA, the CDR3 is TGTGCCAGCAGCCCTACAGGGGGCCCCTACGAGCAGTACTTC.

A remark on this clonotype: This sequence may be a read error, since a much larger clone differs from it by one base. The chain uses TRBV5-1 and TRBJ1-1; weak D call: TRBD1 (5 bases). There are 15 residues in the CDR3. Germline CDR1 reads SGHRS; CDR2 reads YFSETQ. CDR3 sequence: CVSSLGVRDGTEAFF. The DNA of the CDR3 is TGCGTCAGCAGCTTGGGGGTGCGGGATGGCACTGAAGCTTTCTTT.

Comments on this clonotype: One base away lies a much larger clone, so this may be a sequencing read error. The rearrangement links TRBV7-2 to TRBJ2-7; D gene unclear. This CDR3 is built from 13 residues. Germline CDR1 SGHTA, CDR2 FQGNSA. V lost 1 base and J lost 3, with 7 bases in between. In nucleotides, the CDR3 is TGTGCCAGCAGCTTAGTGTGGGGCTACGAGCAGTACTTC. Amino acids: CASSLVWGYEQYF.

This clonotype was observed once. V and J are TRBV7-2 and TRBJ1-6; 7 bases align to TRBD1. CDR3 length: 17 amino acids. The J segment lost 6 bases and the V segment lost 5 bases, leaving 13 bases of the junction unmatched. The germline V gene has CDR1 SGHTA and CDR2 FQGNSA. The CDR3 is CASSHETGVLGNSPLHF. Written as DNA, the CDR3 is TGTGCCAGCAGCCATGAAACAGGGGTATTAGGTAATTCACCCCTCCACTTT.

The chain employs TRBV14 and TRBJ1-4; weak D call: TRBD1 (6 bases). CDR1 SGHDN and CDR2 FVKESK come from the germline V gene. The CDR3 runs 13 residues. With 1 base removed from V and 14 bases from J, the gap between germline ends came to 14 bases. CDR3 sequence: CASSQGVTGRLFF. In DNA, the CDR3 is TGTGCCAGCAGCCAAGGGGTAACAGGGCGCCTGTTTTTT.

This clonotype was observed a few times. This sequence joins TRBV28 and TRBJ2-5, with 7 bases identical to TRBD1. With 3 bases clipped from V and 11 bases from J, the junction kept 9 bases outside the gene matches. Germline values: CDR1 MDHEN, CDR2 SYDVKM. This CDR3 has 13 amino acids. CDR3 protein: CASSLTGWWEQYF. CDR3 bases: TGTGCCAGCAGTTTGACAGGGTGGTGGGAGCAGTACTTC.

V and J are TRBV29-1 and TRBJ2-7; tentatively, D is TRBD2 (6 bases). From germline, CDR1 is SQVTM and CDR2 ANQGSEA. The CDR3 loop spans 13 amino acids. V was trimmed by 2 bases and J by 5 bases, leaving 13 bases between them. CDR3 in amino acids: CSVEILASHEQYF. The CDR3 DNA is TGCAGCGTTGAAATACTAGCTTCCCACGAGCAGTACTTC.

This chain connects TRBV7-2 to TRBJ1-2; 7 nucleotides line up with TRBD1. This CDR3 comprises 15 residues. Germline CDR1 SGHTA, CDR2 FQGNSA. The J segment lost 0 bases and the V segment lost 5 bases, leaving 6 bases of the junction unmatched. CDR3 sequence (DNA): TGTGCCAGCAGCAAATCCGGGACAGCTAACTATGGCTACACCTTC. It specifies CASSKSGTANYGYTF.